This T cell receptor beta chain was captured in a study of T cells in Graves' hyperthyroidism and ophthalmopathy. From RNA transcripts, TCR beta CDR3 regions were amplified. Researchers ran a first-round RT-PCR on the TCR CDR3 using the HTBI primer set. TCRdb called the multiplex PCR reads again in MiXCR, with one record for every CDR3 protein. In the table there are around 690,000 distinct CDR3 sequences, less than 25% of which are singletons. Whole-study findings and limits: The model identified upcoming ophthalmopathy a median roughly 6 months ahead of onset. In the blood, most expanded thyroid clonotypes above 0.001 appeared as well.

This clonotype came up a few times. Its cognate antigen is unknown. V lost 9 bases to trimming and J lost 1 base; unmatched junction nucleotides: 3. The CDR3 is made up of 14 amino acids. CDR1 and CDR2 (germline): MNHNS, SASEGT. The TCR sequence derives from a man aged 30 to 39 with Graves' ophthalmopathy. The V and J genes are TRBV6-1 and TRBJ2-2; 9 positions agree with TRBD1. The sample consisted of blood. The CDR3 spells CASGDRENTGELFF. DNA of the CDR3: TGTGCCAGTGGGGACAGGGAGAACACCGGGGAGCTGTTTTTT.